The 28 T cell receptor beta chains below come from one sample, sequenced in a study of CXCR3-negative and CXCR3-positive naive CD8 T cells. General study points: CXCR3-expressing naive cells carried TRB CDR3s more hydrophobic than those of CXCR3-negative naive cells.

TRB cDNA libraries were made by UMI-labeled 5' RACE. TCRdb reanalyzed the 5' RACE reads and collapses them to one entry per CDR3 protein, without DNA. Here the sample table reports approximately 88,000 distinct CDR3 sequences. Antigen specificity for these receptors is unknown. The sample comprised naive CXCR3+ CD8+ T cells from blood. This sample's subset: CD45RO-CCR7+CD27+CD95- naive CD8+ T cells expressing CXCR3 (TNR3+). All receptors come from a human donor in good health. Some clones in this sample may be carry-over from other donors' samples.

The chain recombines TRBV29-1 with TRBJ1-1. This CDR3 spans 12 amino acids. Per the germline V gene, CDR1 is SQVTM and CDR2 is ANQGSEA. The CDR3 here is CSVEGLNTEAFF.

The chain combines TRBV19 with TRBJ1-1. Germline V gene sequence: CDR1 LNHDA, CDR2 SQIVND (reference sequence). The CDR3 extends over 12 amino acids. The CDR3 loop reads CASRRGGTEAFF. Full variable domain (remainder filled in from reference TRBV19 and TRBJ1-1): DGGITQSPKYLFRKEGQNVTLSCEQNLNHDAMYWYRQDPGQGLRLIYYSQIVNDFQKGDIAEGYSVSREKKESFPLTVTSAQKNPTAFYLCASRRGGTEAFFGQGTRLTVV.

The V gene is TRBV10-1, the J gene TRBJ1-2; checking the TCRdb D call of TRBD1 is not possible without DNA. Germline V lookup: CDR1 WNHNN, CDR2 SYGVQD (reference sequence). This CDR3 spans 13 amino acids. The CDR3 sequence: CASSESRVYGYTF.

The chain joins TRBV29-1 to TRBJ2-7; TCRdb's D call of TRBD1 is untestable without DNA. The CDR3 consists of 15 residues. CDR1 and CDR2 (germline): SQVTM, ANQGSEA. The CDR3 region is CSAVDLTGGVYEQYF.

The chain employs TRBV28 and TRBJ2-7. The CDR3 is 14 amino acids. Germline assignment: CDR1 MDHEN and CDR2 SYDVKM. CDR3: CASSFLRNSYEQYF.

The CDR3 is CSALSRDRVTYEQYF. V usage is TRBV29-1 and J usage is TRBJ2-7; TCRdb calls TRBD1, which cannot be checked without DNA. The CDR3 covers 15 residues. Germline CDR1 reads SQVTM; CDR2 reads ANQGSEA.

This chain uses TRBV3-1 with TRBJ1-2; TCRdb's D call, TRBD1, is unchecked because there is no DNA. The length of the CDR3 is 14 residues. CDR1 is LGHDT, CDR2 YNNKEL, per germline (reference sequence). CDR3 loop: CASREGPEGDGYTF.

V is TRBV4-3 and J is TRBJ2-7; TCRdb designates TRBD2, a call that cannot be tested without DNA. From germline, CDR1 is LGHNA and CDR2 YSLEER. The length of the CDR3 is 15 residues. The CDR3 sequence is CASSQVGGGSYEQYF.

The rearrangement joins TRBV28 to TRBJ1-5; TCRdb lists TRBD1, though no DNA is available to test this call. From germline, CDR1 is MDHEN and CDR2 SYDVKM. The CDR3 contains 16 residues. The CDR3 loop reads CASSRPGQGGNQPQHF. The full variable domain, with the rest looked up from reference TRBV28 and TRBJ1-5, is DVKVTQSSRYLVKRTGEKVFLECVQDMDHENMFWYRQDPGLGLRLIYFSYDVKMKEKGDIPEGYSVSREKKERFSLILESASTNQTSMYLCASSRPGQGGNQPQHFGDGTRLSIL.

The V call is TRBV20-1, the J call TRBJ1-1. This CDR3 region has 12 residues. Per the germline V gene, CDR1 is DFQATT and CDR2 is SNEGSKA (reference sequence). CDR3 residues: CSARERDTEAFF.

V is TRBV20-1 and J is TRBJ2-7; the D gene TCRdb calls, TRBD1, cannot be checked with no DNA. The germline CDR1 and CDR2 sequences are DFQATT and SNEGSKA (reference sequence). This CDR3 spans 15 amino acids. The CDR3 sequence: CSTGPETGFDYEQYF.

CDR3 residues: CASSYDRGQQPQHF. The gene calls are TRBV7-8 and TRBJ1-5; TCRdb returns TRBD1, unconfirmable since there is no DNA. CDR1 and CDR2 (germline): SGHVS, FQNEAQ. This CDR3 has 14 residues.

This chain uses TRBV12-3 or TRBV12-4 with TRBJ2-3. The CDR3 has 14 residues. The CDR3 here is CASSYADGTDTQYF.

This chain links TRBV15 with TRBJ2-3; no DNA is available, so the TRBD1 call from TCRdb remains unchecked. This CDR3 has 16 residues. Germline CDR1 LNHNV, CDR2 YYDKDF (reference sequence). CDR3 loop: CATSRDLRGTTDTQYF.

The chain joins TRBV12-3 or TRBV12-4 to TRBJ1-5. The CDR3 contains 17 residues. The CDR3 region is CASSFRSGQLADQPQHF.

The chain is built from TRBV12-3 or TRBV12-4 and TRBJ2-7; TCRdb's assignment of TRBD2 cannot be checked, as there is no DNA. This CDR3 is 15 amino acids long. This chain's CDR3 is CASSSTIAANYEQYF.

The CDR3 sequence: CASSPGTGAVVETQYF. The genes are TRBV7-9 and TRBJ2-5; TCRdb's D gene call, TRBD1, goes unchecked for lack of DNA. The CDR3 is 16 residues long. CDR1 SEHNR and CDR2 FQNEAQ come from the germline V gene (reference sequence).

This chain links TRBV28 with TRBJ2-7; TCRdb gives TRBD1 as the D gene, but with no DNA this cannot be confirmed. The CDR3 is 14 amino acids. In germline, CDR1 is MDHEN, CDR2 SYDVKM. The CDR3 sequence: CASSPRDRPYEQYF.

This sequence joins TRBV2 and TRBJ2-3; lacking DNA, the TRBD1 call made by TCRdb goes unchecked. This CDR3 spans 16 amino acids. Germline CDR1 and CDR2: SNHLY and FYNNEI. CDR3 sequence reads: CASSEARTGGTDTQYF.

The chain links TRBV12-3 or TRBV12-4 to TRBJ2-7. This CDR3 contains 15 residues. The chain's CDR3 is CASSLSDREIYEQYF.

CDR3 protein: CATSGLTPSPSGNTIYF. This chain connects TRBV15 to TRBJ1-3; TCRdb picks TRBD1, but there is no DNA to check that call. Germline V gene data show CDR1 as LNHNV and CDR2 as YYDKDF (reference sequence). The CDR3 consists of 17 residues.

The chain couples TRBV3-1 to TRBJ2-7. This CDR3 has 17 residues. Looked up from germline, CDR1 is LGHDT and CDR2 is YNNKEL (reference sequence). The CDR3 loop is CASSQDYEKTYAYEQYF.

This rearrangement joins TRBV4-1 to TRBJ1-2; TCRdb picks TRBD1, but there is no DNA to check that call. The CDR3 has 14 amino acids. Germline V gene data show CDR1 as MGHRA and CDR2 as YSYEKL. Here the CDR3 reads CASSVNRGDYGYTF.

The chain joins TRBV14 to TRBJ1-1. The CDR3 is 13 residues long. CDR1 is SGHDN and CDR2 is FVKESK in the germline V gene. The CDR3 loop is CASSRQSYTEAFF.

This rearrangement joins TRBV15 to TRBJ1-2. The germline V gene has CDR1 LNHNV and CDR2 YYDKDF (reference sequence). CDR3 size: 14 residues. The CDR3 loop is CATSRDELEGGCTF.

The rearrangement joins TRBV27 to TRBJ2-3; the D gene TCRdb calls, TRBD2, cannot be checked with no DNA. The CDR3 has 15 residues. From germline, CDR1 is MNHEY and CDR2 SMNVEV (reference sequence). CDR3 sequence: CASSLLGSGTDTQYF.

This chain uses TRBV11-2 with TRBJ2-2; TCRdb's D call of TRBD1 is untestable without DNA. Germline V lookup: CDR1 SGHAT, CDR2 FQNNGV. This CDR3 spans 14 amino acids. The CDR3 reads CASSLPFGGGELFF.

The chain joins TRBV2 to TRBJ2-5; TCRdb's D call of TRBD1 is untestable without DNA. The CDR3 is made up of 14 amino acids. The germline V gene encodes CDR1 SNHLY and CDR2 FYNNEI. The CDR3 region is CASPQGEQWETQYF.